This T cell receptor beta chain emerged from a study of blood T cells in healthy people across ages. Study at large: In model experiments, template switching was able to capture about one barcoded beta molecule for every two T cells that were present.

For this clonotype: What it recognizes is unknown.

The germline V gene has CDR1 SQVTM and CDR2 ANQGSEA. Trimming stripped 2 bases from V and 9 bases from J, with 14 bases between. The CDR3 is made up of 13 amino acids. Whole-study results and caveats: Both higher diversity and more naive CD4+ cells marked long-lived donors when set against aged donors.

PCR was performed a second time for about 7 to 12 cycles using a sample-barcoded 5' primer and a J-beta primer mix. TCRdb reprocessed the 5' RACE reads with MiXCR, giving one entry per CDR3 protein. The sample yields under 700,000 distinct CDR3 sequences, nearly 25% seen once. The sample also formed part of further work on T cells of mothers and their children. That study adds: Each mother yielded more than 9.5 million TCR beta CDR3 reads. Each child yielded some 3 million reads. Slightly, though not significantly, more overlap was seen in related than in unrelated mother-child pairs.

This clonotype was sampled from a boy younger than 18 in good health. The chain uses TRBV29-1 and TRBJ2-1; D possibly corresponds to TRBD2 (5 bases). The sequencing sample was made of blood. The CDR3 spells CSVERLILSEQFF. Written as DNA, the CDR3 is TGCAGCGTTGAAAGACTAATCCTCAGTGAGCAGTTCTTC.